A selection of T cell receptor beta chains follows, all from one sample in a study of cytomegalovirus exposure and HLA in healthy donors. Libraries were prepared by immunoSEQ multiplex PCR; TCRdb keeps only in-frame clonotypes and omits some of them. The table lists about 67,000 clones. Input material: PBMCs. These receptors all stem from a woman aged 25 to 45 in good health and CMV-seronegative. Each CDR3 is given with its conserved first and last residue. Each record gives: V gene, J gene, D gene, CDR3 DNA, CDR3 protein. A D gene is named only where the DNA matches it firmly.

V: TRBV29-1; J: TRBJ2-7; D: TRBD1; DNA: TGCAGCGTTGTGAACAGGGGGCGAGACGAGCAGTACTTC; CDR3: CSVVNRGRDEQYF
V: TRBV11-3; J: TRBJ2-1; D: NA; DNA: TGTGCCAGCAGCGGCCCCAGAGGAGCAAATGAGCAGTTCTTC; CDR3: CASSGPRGANEQFF
V: TRBV20-1; J: TRBJ1-2; D: NA; DNA: TGCAGCGGGTTAATTAACTATGGCTACACCTTC; CDR3: CSGLINYGYTF
V: TRBV6-6; J: TRBJ2-7; D: NA; DNA: TGTGCCTGCAGGGGCCTCGGGGCCTACGAGCAGTACTTC; CDR3: CACRGLGAYEQYF
V: TRBV19; J: TRBJ2-5; D: NA; DNA: TGTGCCAGACTACAGGTTCTGTACCAAGAGACCCAGTACTTC; CDR3: CARLQVLYQETQYF
V: TRBV6-6; J: TRBJ1-1; D: NA; DNA: TGTGCCAGCAGCCCGAGACAGGTGAACACTGAAGCTTTCTTT; CDR3: CASSPRQVNTEAFF
V: TRBV27; J: TRBJ1-6; D: TRBD1; DNA: TGTGCCAGCAGTTCGCACAGGGGAACTCCACCCCTCCACTTT; CDR3: CASSSHRGTPPLHF
V: TRBV7-9; J: TRBJ2-5; D: NA; DNA: TGTGCCAGCAGCTTAACGGGGATGGGGACCCAGTACTTC; CDR3: CASSLTGMGTQYF
V: TRBV30; J: TRBJ1-5; D: TRBD1; DNA: TGTGCCTGGAGTACCGCAGGGGGTTTTAGCAATCAGCCCCAGCATTTT; CDR3: CAWSTAGGFSNQPQHF
V: TRBV5-4; J: TRBJ2-7; D: NA; DNA: TGTGCCAGCAGCCTAGAGAGGGGGACCTACGAGCAGTACTTC; CDR3: CASSLERGTYEQYF